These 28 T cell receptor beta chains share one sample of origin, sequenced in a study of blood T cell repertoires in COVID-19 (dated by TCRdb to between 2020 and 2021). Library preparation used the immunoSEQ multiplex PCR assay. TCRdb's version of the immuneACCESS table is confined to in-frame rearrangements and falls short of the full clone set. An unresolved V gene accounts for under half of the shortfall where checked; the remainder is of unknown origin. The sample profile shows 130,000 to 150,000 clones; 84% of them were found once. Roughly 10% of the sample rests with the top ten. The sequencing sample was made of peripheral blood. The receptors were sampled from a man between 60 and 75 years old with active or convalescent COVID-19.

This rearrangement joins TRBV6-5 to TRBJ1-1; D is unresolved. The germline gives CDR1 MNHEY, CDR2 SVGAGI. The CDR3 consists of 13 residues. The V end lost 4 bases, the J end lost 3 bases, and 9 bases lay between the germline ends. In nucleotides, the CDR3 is TGTGCCAGCAGTTTAAAAGCGGACACTGAAGCTTTCTTT. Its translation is CASSLKADTEAFF.

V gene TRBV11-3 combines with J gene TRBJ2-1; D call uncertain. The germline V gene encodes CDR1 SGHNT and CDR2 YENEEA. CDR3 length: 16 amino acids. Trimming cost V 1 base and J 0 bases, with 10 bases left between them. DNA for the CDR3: TGTGCCAGCAGCTTAGTTAGTCTTCTCTCCTACAATGAGCAGTTCTTC. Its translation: CASSLVSLLSYNEQFF. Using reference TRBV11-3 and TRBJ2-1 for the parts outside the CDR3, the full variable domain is EAGVVQSPRYKIIEKKQPVAFWCNPISGHNTLYWYLQNLGQGPELLIRYENEEAVDDSQLPKDRFSAERLKGVDSTLKIQPAELGDSAVYLCASSLVSLLSYNEQFFGPGTRLTVL.

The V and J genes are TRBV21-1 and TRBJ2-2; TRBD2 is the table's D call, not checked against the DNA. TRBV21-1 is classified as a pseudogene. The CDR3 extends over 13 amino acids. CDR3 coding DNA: TGTGCCAGCAGCTCATCGCGGGGTCCGGAGCTGTTTTTT. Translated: CASSSSRGPELFF.

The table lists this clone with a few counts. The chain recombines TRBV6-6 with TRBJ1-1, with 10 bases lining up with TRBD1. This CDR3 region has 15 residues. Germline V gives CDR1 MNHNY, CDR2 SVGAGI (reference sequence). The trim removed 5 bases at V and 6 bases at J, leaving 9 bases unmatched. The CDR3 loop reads CASSHGTGDLSEAFF. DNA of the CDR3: TGTGCCAGCAGTCACGGGACAGGGGACTTGTCTGAAGCTTTCTTT.

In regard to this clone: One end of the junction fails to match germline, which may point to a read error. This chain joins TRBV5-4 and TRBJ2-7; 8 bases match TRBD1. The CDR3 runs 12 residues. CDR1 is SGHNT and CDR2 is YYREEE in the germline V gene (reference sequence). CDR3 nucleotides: TGTGCCAGCAGCTTGACCGGGACAGGAGCTGTCTTC. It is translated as CASSLTGTGAVF. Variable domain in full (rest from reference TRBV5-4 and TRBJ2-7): ETGVTQSPTHLIKTRGQQVTLRCSSQSGHNTVSWYQQALGQGPQFIFQYYREEENGRGNFPPRFSGLQFPNYSSELNVNALELDDSALYLCASSLTGTGAVFGPGTRLTVT.

The CDR3 region is CASSSEKTAYNEQFF. CDR3 nucleotide sequence: TGCGCCAGCAGCTCGGAAAAGACAGCCTACAATGAGCAGTTCTTC. This rearrangement joins TRBV5-1 to TRBJ2-1, with TRBD1 as a possible D gene (5 bases). The V and J ends lost 3 bases and 2 bases respectively, with 12 bases between them. The CDR3 sequence is 15 residues long. CDR1 is SGHRS and CDR2 is YFSETQ in the germline V gene.

The CDR3 nucleotides read TGTGCCAGCAGCGATACAGAGACCCACTACAATGAGCAGTTCTTC. Translated: CASSDTETHYNEQFF. V and J are TRBV7-7 and TRBJ2-1; D gene unclear. With 5 bases removed from V and 3 bases from J, the gap between germline ends came to 14 bases. The CDR3 runs 15 residues. The V gene's germline CDR1 is SSHAT and CDR2 FNYEAQ (reference sequence).

The CDR3: CASSLIIGGGNTEAFF. In nucleotides, the CDR3 is TGCGCCAGCAGCTTGATAATCGGGGGTGGAAACACTGAAGCTTTCTTT. This chain connects TRBV5-1 to TRBJ1-1, with D perhaps matching TRBD1 (5 bases). Germline values: CDR1 SGHRS, CDR2 YFSETQ. With 1 base removed from V and 2 bases from J, the gap between germline ends came to 15 bases. This CDR3 spans 16 amino acids. Drawing the rest from reference TRBV5-1 and TRBJ1-1, the complete variable domain is KAGVTQTPRYLIKTRGQQVTLSCSPISGHRSVSWYQQTPGQGLQFLFEYFSETQRNKGNFPGRFSGRQFSNSRSEMNVSTLELGDSALYLCASSLIIGGGNTEAFFGQGTRLTVV.

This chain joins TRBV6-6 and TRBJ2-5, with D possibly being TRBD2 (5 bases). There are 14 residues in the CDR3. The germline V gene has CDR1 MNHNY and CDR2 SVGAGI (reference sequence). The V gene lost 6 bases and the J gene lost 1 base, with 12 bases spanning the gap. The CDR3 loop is CASSLRGFQETQYF. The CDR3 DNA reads TGTGCCAGCAGCCTGAGAGGGTTCCAAGAGACCCAGTACTTC.

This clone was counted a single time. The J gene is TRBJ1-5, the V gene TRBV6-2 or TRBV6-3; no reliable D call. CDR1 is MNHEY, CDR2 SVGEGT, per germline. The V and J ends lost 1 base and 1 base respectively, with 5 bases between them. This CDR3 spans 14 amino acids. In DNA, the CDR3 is TGTGCCAGCAGTTACTTACAAAGCAATCAGCCCCAGCATTTT. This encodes CASSYLQSNQPQHF.

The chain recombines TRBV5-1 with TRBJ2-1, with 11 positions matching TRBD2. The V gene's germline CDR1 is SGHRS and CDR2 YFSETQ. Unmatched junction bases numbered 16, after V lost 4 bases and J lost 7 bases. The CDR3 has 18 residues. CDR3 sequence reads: CASSPTGLAGGGRNEQFF. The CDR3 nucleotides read TGCGCCAGCAGCCCAACGGGGCTAGCGGGAGGAGGTAGGAATGAGCAGTTCTTC.

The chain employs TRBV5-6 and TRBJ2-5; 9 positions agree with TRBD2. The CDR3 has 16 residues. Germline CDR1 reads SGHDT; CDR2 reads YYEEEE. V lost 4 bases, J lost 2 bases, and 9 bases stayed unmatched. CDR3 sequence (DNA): TGTGCCAGCAGCCCCCTCGGCGGGGGGGAACAAGAGACCCAGTACTTC. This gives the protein CASSPLGGGEQETQYF.

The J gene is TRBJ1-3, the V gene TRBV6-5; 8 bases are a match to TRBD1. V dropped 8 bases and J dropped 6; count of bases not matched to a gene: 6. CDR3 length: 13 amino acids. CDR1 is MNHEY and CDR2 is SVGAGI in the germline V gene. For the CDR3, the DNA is TGTGCCAGCGCGAACAGGGGGAAAAACACCATATATTTT. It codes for CASANRGKNTIYF.

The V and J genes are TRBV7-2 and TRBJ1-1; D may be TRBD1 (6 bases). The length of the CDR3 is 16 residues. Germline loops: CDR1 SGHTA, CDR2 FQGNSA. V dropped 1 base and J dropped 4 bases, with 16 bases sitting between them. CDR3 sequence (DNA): TGTGCCAGCAGCTTAGGATGGACAGTGAGGGGCACTGAAGCTTTCTTT. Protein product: CASSLGWTVRGTEAFF.

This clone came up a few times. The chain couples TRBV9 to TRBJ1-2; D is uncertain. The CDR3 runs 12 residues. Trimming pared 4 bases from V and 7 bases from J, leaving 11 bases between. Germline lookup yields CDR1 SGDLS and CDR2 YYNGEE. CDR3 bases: TGTGCCAGCAGCACTTCTGATGCTGGCTACACCTTC. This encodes CASSTSDAGYTF. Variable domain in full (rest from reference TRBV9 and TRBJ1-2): DSGVTQTPKHLITATGQRVTLRCSPRSGDLSVYWYQQSLDQGLQFLIQYYNGEERAKGNILERFSAQQFPDLHSELNLSSLELGDSALYFCASSTSDAGYTFGSGTRLTVV.

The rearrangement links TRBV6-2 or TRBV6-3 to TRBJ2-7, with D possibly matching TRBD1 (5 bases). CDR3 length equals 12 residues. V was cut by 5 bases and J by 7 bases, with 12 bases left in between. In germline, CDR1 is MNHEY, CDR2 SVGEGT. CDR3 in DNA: TGTGCCAGCAGTAGCCAGGGTGATGAGCAGTACGTC. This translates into CASSSQGDEQYV.

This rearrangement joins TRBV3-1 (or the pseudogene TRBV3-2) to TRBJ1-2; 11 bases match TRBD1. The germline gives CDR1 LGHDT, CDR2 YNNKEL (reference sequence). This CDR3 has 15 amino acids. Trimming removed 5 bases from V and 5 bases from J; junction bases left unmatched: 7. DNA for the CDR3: TGTGCCAGCAGCGAAGGGGGGACAGGGGGTTATGGCTACACCTTC. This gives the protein CASSEGGTGGYGYTF.

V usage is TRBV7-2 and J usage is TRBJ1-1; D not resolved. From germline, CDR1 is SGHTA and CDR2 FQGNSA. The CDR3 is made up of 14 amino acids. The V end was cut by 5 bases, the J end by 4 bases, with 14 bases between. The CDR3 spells CASSPQRSSTEAFF. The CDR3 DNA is TGTGCCAGCAGCCCACAACGGAGTAGCACTGAAGCTTTCTTT.

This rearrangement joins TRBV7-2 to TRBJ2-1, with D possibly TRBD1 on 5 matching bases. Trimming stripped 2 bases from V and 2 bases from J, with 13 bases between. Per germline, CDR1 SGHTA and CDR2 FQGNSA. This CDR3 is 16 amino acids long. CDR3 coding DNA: TGTGCCAGCAGCTTACTACACAGGTACCCCTACAATGAGCAGTTCTTC. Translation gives CASSLLHRYPYNEQFF.

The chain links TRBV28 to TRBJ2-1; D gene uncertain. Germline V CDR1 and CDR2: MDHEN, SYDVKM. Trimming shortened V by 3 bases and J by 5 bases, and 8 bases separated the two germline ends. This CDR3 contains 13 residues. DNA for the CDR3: TGTGCCAGCAGTTTCCCCGGAGACAATGAGCAGTTCTTC. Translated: CASSFPGDNEQFF.

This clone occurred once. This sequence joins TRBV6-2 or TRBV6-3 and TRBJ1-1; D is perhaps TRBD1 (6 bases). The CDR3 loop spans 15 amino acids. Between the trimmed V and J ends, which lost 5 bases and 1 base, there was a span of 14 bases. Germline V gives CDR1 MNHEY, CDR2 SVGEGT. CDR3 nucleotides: TGTGCCAGCAGTGCTACAGGGTCCCCGAACACTGAAGCTTTCTTT. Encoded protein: CASSATGSPNTEAFF.

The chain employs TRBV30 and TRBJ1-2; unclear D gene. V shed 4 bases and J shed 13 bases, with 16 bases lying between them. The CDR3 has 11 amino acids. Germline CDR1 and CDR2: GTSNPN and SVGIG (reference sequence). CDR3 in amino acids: CAWTPQYFTTF. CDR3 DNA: TGTGCCTGGACCCCACAGTATTTCACCACCTTC.

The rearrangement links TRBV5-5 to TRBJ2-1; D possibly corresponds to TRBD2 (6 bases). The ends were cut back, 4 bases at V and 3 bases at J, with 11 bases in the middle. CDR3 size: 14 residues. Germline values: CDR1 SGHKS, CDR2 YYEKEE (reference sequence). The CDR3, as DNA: TGTGCCAGCAGCGGGGGGACGGGCTACAATGAGCAGTTCTTC. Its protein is CASSGGTGYNEQFF.

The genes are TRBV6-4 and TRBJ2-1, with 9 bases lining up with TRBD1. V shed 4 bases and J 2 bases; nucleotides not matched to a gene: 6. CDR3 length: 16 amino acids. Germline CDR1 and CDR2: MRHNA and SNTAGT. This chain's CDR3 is CASSAQGAPTYNEQFF. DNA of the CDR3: TGTGCCAGCAGTGCACAGGGGGCACCCACCTACAATGAGCAGTTCTTC.

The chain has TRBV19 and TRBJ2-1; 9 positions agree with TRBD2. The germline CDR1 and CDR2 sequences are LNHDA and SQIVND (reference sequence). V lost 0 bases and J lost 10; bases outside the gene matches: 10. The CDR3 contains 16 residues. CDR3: CASSIDLRGGLGEQFF. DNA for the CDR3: TGTGCCAGTAGTATAGATTTGCGGGGGGGCCTGGGCGAGCAGTTCTTC.

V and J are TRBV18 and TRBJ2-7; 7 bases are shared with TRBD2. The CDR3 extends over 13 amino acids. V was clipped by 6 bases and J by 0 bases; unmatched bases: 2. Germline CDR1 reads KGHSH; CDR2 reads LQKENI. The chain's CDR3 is CASSREVSYEQYV. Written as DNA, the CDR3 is TGTGCCAGCTCCCGGGAGGTCTCCTACGAGCAGTACGTC.

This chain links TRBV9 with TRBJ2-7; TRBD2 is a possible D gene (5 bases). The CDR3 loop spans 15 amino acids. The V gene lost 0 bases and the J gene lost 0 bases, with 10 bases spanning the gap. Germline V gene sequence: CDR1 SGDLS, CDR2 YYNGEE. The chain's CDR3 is CASSVGLGSSYEQYF. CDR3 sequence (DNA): TGTGCCAGCAGCGTAGGTCTGGGGAGCTCCTACGAGCAGTACTTC.

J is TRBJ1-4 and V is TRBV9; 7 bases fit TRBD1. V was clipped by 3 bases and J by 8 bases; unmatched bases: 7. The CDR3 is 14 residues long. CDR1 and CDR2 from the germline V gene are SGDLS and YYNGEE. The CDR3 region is CASSGFPGQEKLFF. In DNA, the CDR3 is TGTGCCAGCAGCGGTTTCCCGGGACAGGAAAAACTGTTTTTT.